Listed below are T cell receptor beta chains from one sample, sequenced in a study of shared clonotypes between healthy human individuals. The repertoire was sequenced with immunoSEQ multiplex PCR; TCRdb's copy has only in-frame clones and lacks some. The sample yields some 900,000 clones, 76% seen once. The sequenced material came from memory CD4+ T cells sorted from blood. The receptors were sampled from a man aged 18 to 30 in good health. CDR3s include the opening cysteine and the closing phenylalanine or tryptophan. The D gene is left open where the match is weak. Expanded clones get a size class; other rows say once, few or many, or leave the size out.

len,abundance,v_gene,j_gene,d_gene,CDR3aa,CDR3nt
16,NA,TRBV5-1,TRBJ2-6,NA,CASSLDGGTGANVLTF,TGCGCCAGCAGCTTGGACGGGGGCACTGGGGCCAACGTCCTGACTTTC
14,NA,TRBV13,TRBJ1-3,TRBD1,CASRRQGPGNTIYF,TGTGCCAGCAGACGACAGGGACCTGGAAACACCATATATTTT
15,once,TRBV7-8,TRBJ2-7,TRBD2,CASKIDSGATYEQYF,TGTGCCAGCAAGATCGATAGCGGGGCCACCTACGAGCAGTACTTC
15,NA,TRBV14,TRBJ2-5,NA,CASSQDGRVGETQYF,TGTGCCAGCAGCCAAGATGGCAGGGTAGGAGAGACCCAGTACTTC
13,NA,TRBV7-2,TRBJ1-5,NA,CASSPKSQVPQHF,TGTGCCAGCAGCCCCAAGTCGCAGGTGCCCCAGCATTTT
14,NA,TRBV5-1,TRBJ2-7,TRBD1,CASSWGQGNYEQYF,TGCGCCAGCAGCTGGGGACAGGGGAACTACGAGCAGTACTTC
14,NA,TRBV28,TRBJ1-5,NA,CASLPGGSRQPQHF,TGTGCCAGCCTGCCCGGGGGAAGCCGACAGCCCCAGCATTTT
15,NA,TRBV18,TRBJ1-3,NA,CASSPLRGPGNTIYF,TGTGCCAGCTCACCACTTCGCGGGCCGGGAAACACCATATATTTT
15,NA,TRBV19,TRBJ2-7,TRBD2,CASSMGLAETYEQYF,TGTGCCAGTAGTATGGGCCTAGCGGAAACCTACGAGCAGTACTTC
15,NA,TRBV5-1,TRBJ1-1,NA,CASSLAAGRGTEAFF,TGCGCCAGCAGCTTGGCCGCAGGGAGGGGCACTGAAGCTTTCTTT
14,NA,TRBV2,TRBJ2-1,TRBD1,CASKADRATGEQFF,TGTGCCAGCAAAGCGGACAGGGCAACTGGTGAGCAGTTCTTC
15,NA,TRBV5-5,TRBJ1-6,TRBD1,CASSFSGQGGSPLHF,TGTGCCAGCAGCTTTTCGGGACAGGGGGGTTCACCCCTCCACTTT
13,many,TRBV27,TRBJ2-7,TRBD1,CASSPDRRGEQYF,TGTGCCAGCAGTCCGGACAGGCGTGGCGAGCAGTACTTC
13,few,TRBV18,TRBJ1-5,NA,CASSPTENQPQHF,TGTGCCAGCTCACCCACAGAGAATCAGCCCCAGCATTTT
14,NA,TRBV7-9,TRBJ2-7,TRBD2,CASSSRGGFYEQYF,TGTGCCAGCAGCTCCCGGGGGGGTTTCTACGAGCAGTACTTC
14,NA,TRBV5-1,TRBJ2-3,TRBD1,CASSFGQGADTQYF,TGCGCCAGCAGCTTTGGACAGGGAGCAGATACGCAGTATTTT